The 13 T cell receptor beta chains in this list originate from one sample, sequenced in a study of shared clonotypes between healthy human individuals. Sequencing used immunoSEQ multiplex PCR; TCRdb keeps in-frame clones, though not all of them. The sample consists of 90,000 to 130,000 clones, 68% of them appearing once. Sequenced sample: memory CD8+ T cells sorted from blood. Subset: CD45RO+ cells pooled with CCR7-negative TemRA cells. These receptors all stem from a woman aged 30 to 39 in good health.

This clone came up a few times. Here the CDR3 reads CASSSCRKTYGYTF. CDR3 nucleotide sequence: TGTGCCAGCAGCTCGTGCCGAAAGACCTATGGCTACACCTTC. The chain joins TRBV7-7 to TRBJ1-2; no reliable D call. V was trimmed by 4 bases and J by 4 bases, leaving 13 bases between them. CDR3 length: 14 residues. From germline, CDR1 is SSHAT and CDR2 FNYEAQ (reference sequence).

CDR3: CASSEGLAGTDTQYF. The CDR3 DNA sequence: TGTGCCAGCAGTGAAGGACTAGCGGGCACAGATACGCAGTATTTT. J is TRBJ2-3 and V is TRBV6-4, with 10 bases fitting TRBD2. Germline CDR1 reads MRHNA; CDR2 reads SNTAGT. J gave up 1 base and V 3 bases, and 1 base lay outside the gene matches. CDR3 size: 15 residues.

V usage is TRBV28 and J usage is TRBJ1-1, with D tentatively TRBD1 (6 bases). Trimming cost V 1 base and J 3 bases, with 9 bases left between them. The CDR3 has 14 residues. Germline V gene data show CDR1 as MDHEN and CDR2 as SYDVKM. DNA of the CDR3: TGTGCCAGCAGTTTATCTCCAGGGGACACTGAAGCTTTCTTT. Translated, it gives CASSLSPGDTEAFF.

This rearrangement joins TRBV28 to TRBJ2-7; D might be TRBD1 or TRBD2, each matching 5 bases. Germline lookup yields CDR1 MDHEN and CDR2 SYDVKM. Deletions cut 7 bases from V and 5 bases from J, with 18 bases between. The CDR3 covers 14 residues. CDR3 amino acids: CASTPLGRANEQYF. The CDR3 nucleotides read TGTGCCAGCACCCCTTTGGGGCGGGCAAACGAGCAGTACTTC.

At least ten counts were recorded for this clone. The chain recombines TRBV6-1 with TRBJ2-7; weak D call: TRBD1 (5 bases). Germline assignment: CDR1 MNHNS and CDR2 SASEGT. The CDR3 has 13 amino acids. Trimming took off 6 bases at V and 2 bases at J, with 11 bases between the two ends. The DNA for the CDR3 is TGTGCCAGCAGGAAGGGGCCAACCTACGAGCAGTACTTC. It encodes CASRKGPTYEQYF.

V and J are TRBV7-9 and TRBJ1-1; possible D gene TRBD1, 5 bases. Trimming pared 0 bases from V and 4 bases from J, leaving 12 bases between. Germline V CDR1 and CDR2: SEHNR, FQNEAQ (reference sequence). The CDR3 length is 15 residues. CDR3: CASSLAGDLSTEAFF. CDR3 DNA: TGTGCCAGCAGCTTAGCTGGGGACCTGAGCACTGAAGCTTTCTTT.

The rearrangement joins TRBV19 to TRBJ2-7; no clear D gene. The CDR3 runs to 15 residues. Per the germline V gene, CDR1 is LNHDA and CDR2 is SQIVND (reference sequence). V gave up 1 base and J gave up 0 bases, with 10 bases separating them. In DNA form, the CDR3 reads TGTGCCAGTAGTATAGCTTTGGGCCTCTCCTACGAGCAGTACTTC. Translated: CASSIALGLSYEQYF.

V is TRBV5-4 and J is TRBJ2-7; TRBD2 matches at 7 bases. Germline V CDR1 and CDR2: SGHNT, YYREEE (reference sequence). The CDR3 spans 16 residues. V lost 0 bases to trimming and J lost 2 bases; unmatched junction nucleotides: 8. The CDR3 loop is CASSLVARELPYEQYF. The CDR3 nucleotides are TGTGCCAGCAGCTTGGTAGCGCGGGAGCTCCCCTACGAGCAGTACTTC.

The count of this clone is one. The chain carries TRBV6-4 and TRBJ2-3; perhaps TRBD2 as D (6 bases). The CDR3 contains 14 residues. Looked up from germline, CDR1 is MRHNA and CDR2 is SNTAGT. The V gene lost 5 bases and the J gene lost 4 bases, with 13 bases spanning the gap. The chain's CDR3 is CASSQLAGADTQYF. CDR3 sequence (DNA): TGTGCCAGCAGTCAACTAGCCGGTGCAGATACGCAGTATTTT.

The chain has TRBV5-6 and TRBJ1-1; D might be TRBD1 (6 bases). CDR1 and CDR2 (germline): SGHDT, YYEEEE. V dropped 1 base and J dropped 2 bases, with 15 bases sitting between them. The CDR3 contains 16 residues. Here the CDR3 DNA reads TGTGCCAGCAGCTTGCCCCACAGGGCTCGAAACACTGAAGCTTTCTTT. Translation: CASSLPHRARNTEAFF.

This clone was seen a few times. The rearrangement joins TRBV6-1 to TRBJ1-2, with D unresolved. V shed 4 bases and J shed 2 bases, with 8 bases lying between them. Germline values: CDR1 MNHNS, CDR2 SASEGT. The CDR3 sequence is 13 residues long. CDR3 in amino acids: CASSGTENYGYTF. Here the CDR3 DNA reads TGTGCCAGCAGTGGAACAGAGAACTATGGCTACACCTTC.

This clone came up a few times. The chain links TRBV6-1 to TRBJ2-1, with 9 bases matching TRBD1. The CDR3 extends over 15 amino acids. CDR1 is MNHNS, CDR2 SASEGT, per germline. Losses at the gene ends were 5 bases for V and 0 bases for J; bases not matched to a gene: 2. The CDR3 DNA reads as TGTGCCAGCAGTACGACAGGGGGCTCCTACAATGAGCAGTTCTTC. Translation gives CASSTTGGSYNEQFF.

The rearrangement uses TRBV30 and TRBJ2-5; 9 bases are a match to TRBD2. V gave up 5 bases and J gave up 4 bases; unmatched junction bases: 2. The CDR3 is 12 amino acids. CDR1 and CDR2 from the germline V gene are GTSNPN and SVGIG (reference sequence). The CDR3 sequence is CAWSTSGETQYF. CDR3 bases: TGTGCCTGGTCGACTAGCGGAGAGACCCAGTACTTC.